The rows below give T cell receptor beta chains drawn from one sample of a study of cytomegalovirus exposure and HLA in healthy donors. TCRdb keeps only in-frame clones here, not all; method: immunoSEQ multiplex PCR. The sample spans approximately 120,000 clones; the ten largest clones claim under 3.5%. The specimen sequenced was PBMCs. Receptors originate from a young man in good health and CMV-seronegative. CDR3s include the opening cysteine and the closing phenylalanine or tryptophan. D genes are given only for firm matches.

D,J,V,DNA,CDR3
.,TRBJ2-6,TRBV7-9,TGTGCCAGCAGCTTACGAGTATCTGGGGCCAACGTCCTGACTTTC,CASSLRVSGANVLTF
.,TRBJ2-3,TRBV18,TGTGCCAGCTCACCAGGGGACAACATTGGCACAGATACGCAGTATTTT,CASSPGDNIGTDTQYF
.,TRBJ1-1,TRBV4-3,TGCGCCAGCAGAGACGTATCCAGGGCTACTGAAGCTTTCTTT,CASRDVSRATEAFF
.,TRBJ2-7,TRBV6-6,TGTGCCAGCAGATTATCCGATAGCGGACGCTCCTACGAGCAGTACTTC,CASRLSDSGRSYEQYF
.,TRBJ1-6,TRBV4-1,TGCGCCAGCAGCGTTGGCCCTAGAAATTCACCCCTCCACTTT,CASSVGPRNSPLHF
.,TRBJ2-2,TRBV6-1,TGTGCCAGCAGTGATTACACCACCTCGAACACCGGGGAGCTGTTTTTT,CASSDYTTSNTGELFF
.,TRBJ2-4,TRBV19,TGTGCCAGTAGTAGCAATCGCGGAAACATTCAGTACTTC,CASSSNRGNIQYF
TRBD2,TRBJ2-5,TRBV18,TGTGCCAGCTCTCCCAATAGCGGGAGTCCGGAGACCCAGTACTTC,CASSPNSGSPETQYF
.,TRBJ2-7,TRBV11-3,TGTGCCAGCAGCTTAGATCGCGGAAACGAGCAGTACTTC,CASSLDRGNEQYF
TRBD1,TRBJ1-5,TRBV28,TGTGCCAGCAGTTCCCCGGACAGGGGCAATCAGCCCCAGCATTTT,CASSSPDRGNQPQHF
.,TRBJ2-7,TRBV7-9,TGTGCCAGCAGCTACCGGACAGACCACTACGAGCAGTACTTC,CASSYRTDHYEQYF
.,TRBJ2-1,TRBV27,TGTGCCAGCAGTCCGGACGTGGAGGCCGACAATGAGCAGTTCTTC,CASSPDVEADNEQFF
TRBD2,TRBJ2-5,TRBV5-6,TGTGCCAGCAGCTTCACTAGCGGGGGAGAGACCCAGTACTTC,CASSFTSGGETQYF
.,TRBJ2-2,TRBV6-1,TGTGCCAGCAGTGAACGGAGGGGCCCGGGGGAGCTGTTTTTT,CASSERRGPGELFF
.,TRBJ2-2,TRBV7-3,TGTGCCAGCAGCTTATCGCGGGACTCTGGAGCGGGGGAGCTGTTTTTT,CASSLSRDSGAGELFF
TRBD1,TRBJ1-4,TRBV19,TGTGCCAGTAGTACATCCCCGGCAGGGGGAAATGAAAAACTGTTTTTT,CASSTSPAGGNEKLFF
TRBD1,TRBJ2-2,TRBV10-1,TGCGCCAGCAGCGTGCACAGGGGCACCGGGGAGCTGTTTTTT,CASSVHRGTGELFF
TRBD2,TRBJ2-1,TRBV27,TGTGCCAGCAGTTACCCTCTAGCGGATTACAATGAGCAGTTCTTC,CASSYPLADYNEQFF
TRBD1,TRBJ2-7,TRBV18,TGTGCCAGCTCACCAGAAGCTATCGGGACAGGGGGCAGCTACGAGCAGTACTTC,CASSPEAIGTGGSYEQYF
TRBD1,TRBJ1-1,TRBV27,TGTGCCAGCAGCCGTGGACAGGCTGAAGCTTTCTTT,CASSRGQAEAFF
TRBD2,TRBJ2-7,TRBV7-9,TGTGCCAGCAGCCCAGCGACTAGCGGGGAGGAGGACGAGCAGTACTTC,CASSPATSGEEDEQYF
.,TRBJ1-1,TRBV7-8,TGTGCCAGCAGCTCCCCCACCGCCAGGCCTAAAGAAGCTTTCTTT,CASSSPTARPKEAFF
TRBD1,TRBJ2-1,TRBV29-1,TGCAGCGTTGACGAGGACAGGGTGGGGAATGAGCAGTTCTTC,CSVDEDRVGNEQFF
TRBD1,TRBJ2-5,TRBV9,TGTGCCAGCAGCGTAGGTGACAGGGGGTTCTTGACCCAGTACTTC,CASSVGDRGFLTQYF
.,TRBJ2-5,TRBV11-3,TGTGCCAGCAGCTTCGGACCACAACTAGGGGAGACCCAGTACTTC,CASSFGPQLGETQYF
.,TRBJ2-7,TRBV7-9,TGTGCCAGCAGCTTCGGTTCAGGGAACAACGAGCAGTACTTC,CASSFGSGNNEQYF
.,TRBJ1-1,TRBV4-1,TGCGCCAGCAGCCTCCGAGTGGGTGGCGGGACTGAAGCTTTCTTT,CASSLRVGGGTEAFF
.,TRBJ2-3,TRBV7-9,TGTGCCAGCAGCTTAGTGCTAGCAGGAGATACGCAGTATTTT,CASSLVLAGDTQYF
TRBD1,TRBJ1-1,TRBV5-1,TGCGCCAGCAGCGCTCACCCGGGACAGGGGATCGCTGAAGCTTTCTTT,CASSAHPGQGIAEAFF
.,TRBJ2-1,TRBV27,TGTGCCAGCAGCCCCCAAGGGGGACCCGAGCAGTTCTTC,CASSPQGGPEQFF
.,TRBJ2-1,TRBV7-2,TGTGCCAGCAGCACGTACTATGAGCAGTTCTTC,CASSTYYEQFF
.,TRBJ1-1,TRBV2,TGTGCCAGCAGTGACGGACTGCTGAACACTGAAGCTTTCTTT,CASSDGLLNTEAFF
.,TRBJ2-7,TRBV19,TGTGCCAGTAGTTTTGGGCCCAGTTACGAGCAGTACTTC,CASSFGPSYEQYF
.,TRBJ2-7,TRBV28,TGTGCCAGCAGTCCGGAGGGGACGGAGGGCGAGCAGTACTTC,CASSPEGTEGEQYF
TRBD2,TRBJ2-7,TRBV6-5,TGTGCCAGCAGCCTTACTAGCGGCTACTACGAGCAGTACTTC,CASSLTSGYYEQYF
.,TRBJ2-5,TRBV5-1,TGCGCCAGCAGCTTGGAGGGACCAATCTCTACGGGGGATAGCAAGACCCAGTACTTC,CASSLEGPISTGDSKTQYF
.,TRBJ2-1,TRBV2,TGTGCCAGCAGTGATCCCGGGGGAACATACAATGAGCAGTTCTTC,CASSDPGGTYNEQFF
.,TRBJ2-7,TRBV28,TGTGCCAGCAGTTTCAGCGGCCCCTACGAGCAGTACTTC,CASSFSGPYEQYF
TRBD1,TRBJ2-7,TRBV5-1,TGCGCCAGCAGCTTGGTACAGGGGACGGGGGAGCAGTACTTC,CASSLVQGTGEQYF
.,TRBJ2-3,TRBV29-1,TGCAGCGTTGACAGGCGTACCTTAGCAGATACGCAGTATTTT,CSVDRRTLADTQYF
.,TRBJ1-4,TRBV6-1,TGTGCCAGCGGTGAATTTTCAGGGTATAATGAAAAACTGTTTTTT,CASGEFSGYNEKLFF
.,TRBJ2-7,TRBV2,TGTGCCAGTGCACCGGGACTTGCCTACGAGCAGTACTTC,CASAPGLAYEQYF
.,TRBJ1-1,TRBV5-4,TGTGCCAGCAGCTTGGGTTGGGGCCCTGGGCCGACACGACCTCCCGCTTTCTTT,CASSLGWGPGPTRPPAFF
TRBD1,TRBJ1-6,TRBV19,TGTGCCAGTAGCCTCGGGACAGTTCGACATTCACCCCTCCACTTT,CASSLGTVRHSPLHF
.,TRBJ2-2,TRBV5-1,TGCGCCAGCAGCACGGGACTTGTCGCCGGGGAGCTGTTTTTT,CASSTGLVAGELFF
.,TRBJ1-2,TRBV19,TGTGCCAGTATAAAGTCTGGGCAGGGGAGCGTCAGTGGCTACACCTTC,CASIKSGQGSVSGYTF
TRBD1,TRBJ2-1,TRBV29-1,TGCAGCGTTGCTGACAGGGCCGAGCAGTTCTTC,CSVADRAEQFF
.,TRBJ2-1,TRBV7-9,TGTGCCAGCAGCTTAGAGCCCGATTACAATGAGCAGTTCTTC,CASSLEPDYNEQFF
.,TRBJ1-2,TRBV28,TGTGCCAGCCGAGACCGGGACACCGAGGGGAATGGCTACACCTTC,CASRDRDTEGNGYTF
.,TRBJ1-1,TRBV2,TGTGCCAGCAGGGAAGAGGAGGGTTGGGGCACTGAAGCTTTCTTT,CASREEEGWGTEAFF
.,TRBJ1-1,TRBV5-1,TGCGCCAGCAGCTTGGTTTTGGACAAAAACACTGAAGCTTTCTTT,CASSLVLDKNTEAFF
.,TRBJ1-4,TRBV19,TGTGCCAGTAGTAGAACCTCGACAGGACAAAAACTGTTTTTT,CASSRTSTGQKLFF
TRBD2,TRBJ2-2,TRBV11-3,TGTGCCAGCAGCTTAGGATTACGGGAGGACAACACCGGGGAGCTGTTTTTT,CASSLGLREDNTGELFF